The clone carrying this TCR beta chain was seen a single time. Its antigen is unidentified. Assay: immunoSEQ multiplex PCR; the TCRdb copy retains only in-frame clones and omits some. The sample has 86,000 or so clones; 95% to 97% are singletons. The data derive from a study of cytomegalovirus exposure and HLA in healthy donors. Whole-study results and caveats: In a later analysis, first-cohort TCR clusters were found to tend to co-occur in the 120 or so validation repertoires.

The material sequenced was PBMCs. The sequence derives from a man between 18 and 35 years old in good health and CMV-seropositive.

As DNA, the CDR3 is TGTGCCAGCAGCTTGGGAGAGCCGGGTGAAAAACTGTTTTTT. Encoded protein: CASSLGEPGEKLFF. The chain carries TRBV11-2 and TRBJ1-4, with no clear D. The V gene lost 3 bases and the J gene lost 7 bases, with 12 bases spanning the gap. Germline loops: CDR1 SGHAT, CDR2 FQNNGV. The CDR3 loop spans 14 amino acids.